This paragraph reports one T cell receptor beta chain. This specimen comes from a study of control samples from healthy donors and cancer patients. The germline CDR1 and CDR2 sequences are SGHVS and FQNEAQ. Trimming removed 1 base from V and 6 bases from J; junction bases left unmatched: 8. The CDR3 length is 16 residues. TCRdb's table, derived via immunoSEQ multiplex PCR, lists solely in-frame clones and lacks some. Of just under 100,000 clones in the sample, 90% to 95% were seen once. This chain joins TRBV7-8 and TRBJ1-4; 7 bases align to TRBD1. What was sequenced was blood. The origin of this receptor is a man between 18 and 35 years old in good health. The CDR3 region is CASSLEWRDSDEKLFF. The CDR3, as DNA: TGTGCCAGCAGCTTAGAATGGCGGGACAGCGATGAAAAACTGTTTTTT.